This T cell receptor (beta chain) is drawn from a study of STAT5B mutations in CD4+ large granular lymphocyte leukemia. Study-level findings and limits: Compared with healthy controls (2/35), patient top clones favored TRBV06 (8/27).

Bead-separated CD4+, CD4+CD8+, CD57+ or CD56+ fractions, or PBMC, were used. The germline V gene has CDR1 SGDLS and CDR2 YYNGEE. Trimming cost V 0 bases and J 5 bases; bases outside gene matches: 5. The CDR3 totals 15 residues. Comments on this clone: Its specificity is not known.

Original data processing: Productive clonotypes were detectable down to 2.59 x 10-5 frequency. The repertoire was sequenced with immunoSEQ multiplex PCR; TCRdb's copy has only in-frame clones and lacks some. The D gene and trimming were derived from the DNA, and the V and J assignments and clone size from that table. This table has 4,000 or so clones, roughly four fifths appearing once. This chain links TRBV9 with TRBJ2-3, with 8 bases fitting TRBD2. This sequence originates from a man between 65 and 85 years old with CD4+ T-cell large granular lymphocyte leukemia. Input material: PBMCs. The DNA of the CDR3 is TGTGCCAGCAGCGTAGGTGGACTAGCCTTAGATACGCAGTATTTT. Translation: CASSVGGLALDTQYF.